The clone carrying this T cell receptor (beta chain) was recorded at least ten times. CDR3 length: 16 residues. The germline CDR1 and CDR2 sequences are LGHNA and YSLEER. The V and J ends lost 0 bases and 5 bases, in that order; junction bases with no gene match: 7. This record belongs to a study of T cells after yellow fever vaccination. TCRdb re-called the 5' RACE reads through MiXCR, storing one row per CDR3 protein. Of about 320,000 distinct CDR3 sequences in the sample, roughly 10% are singletons; the top ten hold roughly 3%. The chain couples TRBV4-3 to TRBJ2-3, with 8 bases identical to TRBD1. This clonotype was obtained from a man younger than 30 who received the YFV17D yellow fever vaccine. The starting material was CD4+ T cells sorted from PBMCs, obtained 45 days after the yellow fever booster vaccination. CDR3 residues: CASSQDVRGHRDTQYF. CDR3 coding DNA: TGCGCCAGCAGCCAAGATGTCAGGGGGCACCGAGATACGCAGTATTTT.